These 12 T cell receptor beta chains originate from one sample sequenced in a study of blood T cell repertoires in COVID-19. Here immunoSEQ multiplex PCR was the method, and the copy in TCRdb shows in-frame clones only, minus some. The sample lists 160,000 or so clones; 80% to 90% were seen once. Sample: peripheral blood. Receptors originate from a woman aged 55-69 years who had recovered from COVID-19.

The chain joins TRBV11-2 to TRBJ1-2, with 7 bases that match TRBD1. The CDR3 totals 13 residues. Germline trimming cut 6 bases from V and 7 bases from J; bases unmatched to any gene: 8. Germline V gives CDR1 SGHAT, CDR2 FQNNGV. CDR3 protein: CASSFEGASGYTF. The DNA for the CDR3 is TGTGCCAGCAGTTTCGAGGGGGCATCTGGCTACACCTTC.

The chain combines TRBV7-3 with TRBJ2-3; tentatively, D is TRBD2 (6 bases). The CDR3 covers 19 residues. V gave up 5 bases and J gave up 1 base, with 25 bases separating them. In germline, CDR1 is SGHTA, CDR2 FQGTGA. In DNA form, the CDR3 reads TGTGCCAGCAGCCCAACGGCGGCAGGCGGGGCCGGAGGCACAGATACGCAGTATTTT. Amino acid sequence: CASSPTAAGGAGGTDTQYF. Variable domain in full (rest from reference TRBV7-3 and TRBJ2-3): GAGVSQTPSNKVTEKGKYVELRCDPISGHTALYWYRQSLGQGPEFLIYFQGTGAADDSGLPNDRFFAVRPEGSVSTLKIQRTERGDSAVYLCASSPTAAGGAGGTDTQYFGPGTRLTVL.

The V and J genes are TRBV6-5 and TRBJ1-4; no firm D call. CDR3 size: 14 residues. Germline V gene lookup returns CDR1 MNHEY and CDR2 SVGAGI. V lost 6 bases and J 5 bases, leaving 13 bases between the germline ends. DNA for the CDR3: TGTGCCAGCAGGTCCGGGTCAGAAAATGAAAAACTGTTTTTT. The encoded protein is CASRSGSENEKLFF.

The rearrangement joins TRBV5-5 to TRBJ2-7; 8 bases map to TRBD1. CDR1 and CDR2 (germline): SGHKS, YYEKEE (reference sequence). This CDR3 has 17 amino acids. The J segment lost 2 bases and the V segment lost 1 base, leaving 11 bases of the junction unmatched. CDR3 in DNA: TGTGCCAGCAGCTTGAGGGTCAGGGGGCTGGAAGCCTACGAGCAGTACTTC. The encoded protein is CASSLRVRGLEAYEQYF.

This sequence joins TRBV10-3 and TRBJ1-1, with D perhaps TRBD1 (6 bases). The CDR3 is made up of 13 amino acids. Germline V gene sequence: CDR1 ENHRY, CDR2 SYGVKD. The V gene lost 7 bases and the J gene lost 3 bases, with 12 bases spanning the gap. The CDR3 here is CAITWGPDTEAFF. The CDR3, as DNA: TGTGCCATCACTTGGGGGCCCGACACTGAAGCTTTCTTT.

The genes are TRBV5-1 and TRBJ2-2, with 13 bases lining up with TRBD2. Unmatched junction bases numbered 5, after V lost 4 bases and J lost 5 bases. In germline, CDR1 is SGHRS, CDR2 YFSETQ. The CDR3 is made up of 16 amino acids. CDR3 loop: CASSELAGGQTGELFF. CDR3 sequence (DNA): TGCGCCAGCAGCGAACTAGCGGGGGGGCAAACCGGGGAGCTGTTTTTT.

The chain has TRBV9 and TRBJ1-3; 7 bases agree with TRBD1. The ends lost 3 bases at V and 0 bases at J; junction bases unmatched: 9. Germline CDR1 reads SGDLS; CDR2 reads YYNGEE. This CDR3 has 17 residues. The CDR3 loop reads CASSAHGTAVSGNTIYF. CDR3 in DNA: TGTGCCAGCAGCGCCCACGGGACAGCAGTCTCTGGAAACACCATATATTTT.

The chain has TRBV19 and TRBJ1-1, with D possibly matching TRBD1 (5 bases). CDR1 and CDR2 from the germline V gene are LNHDA and SQIVND (reference sequence). V lost 6 bases and J lost 6, with 11 bases in between. This CDR3 is 12 amino acids long. The CDR3 region is CASSTGLSEAFF. CDR3 in DNA: TGTGCCAGTAGCACAGGATTGTCTGAAGCTTTCTTT.

CDR3 amino acids: CASRTSGYLGEQFF. DNA for the CDR3: TGTGCCAGCAGGACTAGCGGGTATTTGGGTGAGCAGTTCTTC. The chain carries TRBV28 and TRBJ2-1; 10 nucleotides line up with TRBD2. The CDR3 covers 14 residues. Germline values: CDR1 MDHEN, CDR2 SYDVKM. With 6 bases clipped from V and 9 bases from J, the junction kept 8 bases outside the gene matches.

The chain carries TRBV6-6 and TRBJ2-7; 10 bases match TRBD2. CDR1 and CDR2 (germline): MNHNY, SVGAGI (reference sequence). The CDR3 has 13 amino acids. V lost 11 bases, J lost 7 bases, and 11 bases stayed unmatched. The CDR3 DNA is TGTGCCGCATTCCCTAGCGGGGGACGGGAGCAGTACTTC. Translating it yields CAAFPSGGREQYF.

The V call is TRBV3-1 (or the pseudogene TRBV3-2), the J call TRBJ2-3, with D possibly being TRBD2 (7 bases). CDR1 LGHDT and CDR2 YNNKEL come from the germline V gene (reference sequence). This CDR3 contains 14 residues. The germline V and J ends were trimmed by 4 bases and 9 bases, with 17 bases remaining between them. The CDR3 DNA reads as TGTGCCAGCAGCCCCTCGGCGGGGGCCTCAACGCAGTATTTT. This codes for CASSPSAGASTQYF.

The chain uses TRBV10-2 and TRBJ2-2; 9 bases line up with TRBD1. V was pared by 7 bases and J by 7 bases, with 7 bases of the junction left unmatched. CDR3 length equals 14 residues. From germline, CDR1 is WSHSY and CDR2 SAAADI. The CDR3 sequence: CASTDRGDIGELFF. CDR3 sequence (DNA): TGCGCCAGCACCGACAGGGGGGACATCGGGGAGCTGTTTTTT.